Listed below are T cell receptor beta chains from one sample, sequenced in a study of Tregs in tolerant kidney transplant recipients. Clones were read by immunoSEQ multiplex PCR, and TCRdb kept only the in-frame ones, dropping some. The sample consists of around 86,000 clones, about 91% of them appearing once. The sequencing here drew on CD4+ T cells from blood (PBMCs), taken 24 months after the transplant. The receptors shown here come from a human patient who received a combined kidney and bone marrow transplant. A share of the T cells may be of graft donor origin. Both conserved end residues are part of each CDR3.

v_gene	j_gene	CDR3aa
TRBV19	TRBJ1-5	CASSPLAGLGQNQPQHF
TRBV25-1	TRBJ2-7	CASSRTGGSYEQYF
TRBV4-3	TRBJ2-7	CASSHQLADYSYEQYF
TRBV30	TRBJ2-1	CAWSRTSSGEQFF
TRBV5-4	TRBJ2-1	CASSLVGTSGRAGAHNEQFF
TRBV19	TRBJ2-3	CASRTGLAGGADTQYF
TRBV19	TRBJ1-2	CASSITRQGAGYGYTF
TRBV11-2	TRBJ1-1	CASSPEEGTEAFF
TRBV9	TRBJ1-5	CASSVVPGQPQHF
TRBV5-6	TRBJ2-7	CASSFLFSDEQYF
TRBV18	TRBJ2-1	CASSPPARGGWNEQFF
TRBV2	TRBJ2-2	CASSGLAIGELFF
TRBV7-3	TRBJ1-1	CASSPGSGMNTEAFF
TRBV18	TRBJ1-3	CASSPPGGYSGNTIYF
TRBV19	TRBJ2-1	CASSREYSYNEQFF
TRBV5-1	TRBJ1-2	CASSLVRGYGYTF
TRBV5-1	TRBJ1-1	CASSVGDRGATEAFF
TRBV9	TRBJ1-4	CASSLGQGYEKLFF
TRBV5-4	TRBJ2-2	CASSPGLAQNTGELFF
TRBV30	TRBJ2-7	CAWSVPYGTLLGYEQYF
TRBV4-1	TRBJ1-2	CASRSTGTYGYTF
TRBV7-3	TRBJ1-2	CASSPGNGVLGYTF
TRBV7-2	TRBJ2-3	CASSLGSGGRTDTQYF
TRBV28	TRBJ2-1	CASRRGGMYNEQFF
TRBV5-4	TRBJ2-5	CASSRGEETQYF
TRBV5-5	TRBJ2-3	CASSLGPTSTDTQYF
TRBV5-4	TRBJ2-5	CASNQYETSGTLRETQYF
TRBV5-5	TRBJ2-7	CASSLDRGPYEQYF
TRBV5-1	TRBJ2-3	CASSVKPLQDYSTDTQYF
TRBV27	TRBJ2-3	CASRDRGYTDTQYF
TRBV7-2	TRBJ2-5	CASSLRGAGGGETQYF
TRBV2	TRBJ2-2	CARTGGIGELFF
TRBV6-6	TRBJ2-7	CASSPTTLPIEQYF
TRBV7-3	TRBJ2-2	CASSLGRGARTGELFF
TRBV4-3	TRBJ2-1	CASSRTGTILYNEQFF
TRBV11-2	TRBJ2-7	CASSIGLAGGQYEQYF
TRBV5-4	TRBJ2-7	CASSLGRTSSYEQYF
TRBV29-1	TRBJ2-4	CSGSSGNSAKNIQYF
TRBV4-1	TRBJ2-1	CASSQEASGGPYNEQFF
TRBV6-1	TRBJ1-6	CASSPGQGRSPLHF
TRBV7-3	TRBJ2-5	CASSSSGSETQYF
TRBV30	TRBJ2-1	CAWWTPGLIRFF
TRBV19	TRBJ2-7	CASSIKAGSSHEQYF
TRBV25-1	TRBJ2-5	CASSTPRAGHQETQYF
TRBV6-5	TRBJ1-2	CAIHRDRYYGYTF
TRBV6-6	TRBJ2-3	CASIAGGTDTQYF
TRBV5-1	TRBJ1-6	CASSSRTGLYNSPLHF
TRBV6-5	TRBJ2-7	CASSRQGVQGYEQYF
TRBV4-3	TRBJ1-6	CASSQDPISSNSPLHF
TRBV19	TRBJ1-5	CASSISGGDQPQHF
TRBV28	TRBJ1-3	CASSFPRGLSYSGNTIYF
TRBV5-4	TRBJ2-3	CASSLAGLHTDTQYF
TRBV5-1	TRBJ2-6	CASSQPEGTGLRGANVLTF
TRBV20-1	TRBJ1-5	CSAGPDQPQHF
TRBV15	TRBJ1-2	CATSRDLHREHGYTF
TRBV2	TRBJ2-1	CASSVHGTSGYYNEQFF
TRBV19	TRBJ2-1	CASKKVQGNEQFF
TRBV4-1	TRBJ1-2	CASSQWVTGGRRHYGYTF
TRBV5-6	TRBJ2-7	CASRIRRPLGGYEQYF